The clone carrying this T cell receptor (beta chain) has at least ten counts. The cDNA was produced through 5'RACE with 10-nucleotide random UMIs. TCRdb reanalysed the 5' RACE reads using MiXCR and keeps one entry per CDR3 protein. This table has 20,000 to 25,000 distinct CDR3 sequences, roughly 6.3% appearing once. The study used blood bank volunteers in Maryland, USA, as healthy controls. This entry belongs to a study of neurological immune-mediated disorders. Germline CDR1 reads SGHKS; CDR2 reads YYEKEE (reference sequence). The CDR3 has 16 amino acids. V gave up 0 bases and J gave up 6 bases, with 18 bases separating them.

The sequence derives from a woman aged 40 to 50 in good health. The sample comprised PBMCs. V usage is TRBV5-5 and J usage is TRBJ2-5, with D perhaps being TRBD1 or TRBD2 (5 bases each). In DNA form, the CDR3 reads TGTGCCAGCAGCTTGGCCGGGCAGGGACCTCTACAGACCCAGTACTTC. Translation gives CASSLAGQGPLQTQYF.